The following is a T cell receptor beta chain sequence with its context. What it recognizes is unknown. CD4+ T cells from unexposed donors were obtained before the COVID-19 pandemic (2011-2018). The cells were cultured for around ten days before CD4+ T cells were isolated. Germline loops: CDR1 KGHDR, CDR2 SFDVKD. V trimming: 5 bases; J trimming: 4 bases; junction bases outside the gene matches: 8. The CDR3 contains 16 residues. This record comes from a study of CD4 T cells in relation to SARS-CoV-2 and coronaviruses. Overall study: PBMCs were cultured with antigen for nine to eleven days before TCR beta sequencing. Study-wide findings and caveats: Compared with monoreactive clones, crossreactive clones showed significantly weaker SARS-CoV-2 expansion. Pre-pandemic and post-infection samples never came from the same donor.

Sequenced by immunoSEQ multiplex PCR; TCRdb stores in-frame clones only, minus some. The data show about 19,000 clones, with 75% to 85% seen just once and around 25% held by the top ten. This chain uses TRBV24-1 with TRBJ2-2, with 8 bases identical to TRBD1. Sequencing was done on a sample of CD4+ T cells from PBMCs, cultured in vitro. This clonotype was sampled from a human donor in good health. CDR3 loop: CATSGPGQVATGELFF. The CDR3 region has the DNA TGTGCCACCAGTGGCCCGGGACAGGTGGCCACCGGGGAGCTGTTTTTT.